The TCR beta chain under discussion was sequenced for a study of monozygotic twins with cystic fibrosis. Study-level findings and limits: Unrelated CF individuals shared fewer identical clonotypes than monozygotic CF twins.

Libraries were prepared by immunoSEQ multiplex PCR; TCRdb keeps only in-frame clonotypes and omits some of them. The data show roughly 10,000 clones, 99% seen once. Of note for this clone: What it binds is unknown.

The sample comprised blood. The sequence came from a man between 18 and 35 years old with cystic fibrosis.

In DNA form, the CDR3 reads TGTGCCAGCAGTTTATCGCAGGGGGCAGCGAATGAGCAGTTCTTC. It is translated as CASSLSQGAANEQFF. The chain combines TRBV27 with TRBJ2-1, with 8 bases fitting TRBD1. Germline CDR1 MNHEY, CDR2 SMNVEV (reference sequence). Trimming took 0 bases from V and 7 from J; bases not matched to a gene: 5. The length of the CDR3 is 15 residues.